The 5 T cell receptor beta chains below all came from one sample that was sequenced in a study of beta chain features in type 1 diabetes (dated 2018 in TCRdb). General study outcomes and caveats: A moderate but significant shortening of TCRB CDR3 length was observed in type 1 diabetes patients in all four CD4+ subsets.

To prepare the library, the immunoSEQ multiplex PCR assay was applied. The entire amount of isolated RNA was reverse transcribed using the High Capacity cDNA Reverse Transcription Kit, so the sequenced TCRB transcripts were expressed ones. TCRdb stores this immuneACCESS table with in-frame sequences only. Part of the clones is absent; in the studies checked, under half of the shortfall reflects unresolved V genes, and no reason is known for the rest. The sample data list 300,000 to 450,000 clones, and 8% to 10% of these were observed just once. The ten largest clones capture 0.6% of the sample. Which antigens these TCRs recognize remains unknown. Sample: central memory CD4+ T cells from blood. These receptors originate from a man aged 25 to 40 with type 1 diabetes.

V is TRBV28 and J is TRBJ1-1; perhaps TRBD1 as D (5 bases). Deletions cut 5 bases from V and 4 bases from J, with 8 bases between. The V gene's germline CDR1 is MDHEN and CDR2 SYDVKM. There are 12 residues in the CDR3. The CDR3 loop reads CASSPGRTEAFF. The CDR3 nucleotides read TGTGCCAGCAGTCCGGGACGCACTGAAGCTTTCTTT. The whole variable domain, filled in from reference TRBV28 and TRBJ1-1, reads DVKVTQSSRYLVKRTGEKVFLECVQDMDHENMFWYRQDPGLGLRLIYFSYDVKMKEKGDIPEGYSVSREKKERFSLILESASTNQTSMYLCASSPGRTEAFFGQGTRLTVV.

This clone was counted between two and nine times. The chain employs TRBV5-1 and TRBJ2-7, with 7 bases aligning to TRBD1. J was trimmed by 2 bases and V by 4 bases; bases with no gene match: 6. This CDR3 spans 14 amino acids. The germline gives CDR1 SGHRS, CDR2 YFSETQ. CDR3 DNA: TGCGCCAGCAGCCCCGCAGGACAGGCCTACGAGCAGTACTTC. Protein product: CASSPAGQAYEQYF.

The CDR3 protein is CASRTSQDTQYF. CDR3 nucleotide sequence: TGTGCCAGTCGGACTAGCCAAGATACGCAGTATTTT. The chain links TRBV19 to TRBJ2-3; 8 bases line up with TRBD2. With 8 bases clipped from V and 5 bases from J, the junction kept 3 bases outside the gene matches. This CDR3 region has 12 residues. CDR1 LNHDA and CDR2 SQIVND come from the germline V gene (reference sequence).

J is TRBJ2-5 and V is TRBV7-9, with D tentatively TRBD1 or TRBD2 (5 bases each). There are 15 residues in the CDR3. V dropped 3 bases and J dropped 1 base, with 12 bases sitting between them. Germline lookup yields CDR1 SEHNR and CDR2 FQNEAQ (reference sequence). CDR3 protein: CASSFAGTVQETQYF. CDR3 sequence (DNA): TGTGCCAGCAGCTTTGCCGGGACGGTCCAAGAGACCCAGTACTTC.

This clone was picked up many times. The J gene is TRBJ1-2, the V gene TRBV10-3, with D unclear. The germline CDR1 and CDR2 sequences are ENHRY and SYGVKD. The length of the CDR3 is 15 residues. Trimming stripped 0 bases from V and 7 bases from J, with 15 bases between. The CDR3 sequence is CAISESRSRETGYTF. CDR3 nucleotides: TGTGCCATCAGTGAGTCACGTAGTCGGGAGACTGGCTACACCTTC.